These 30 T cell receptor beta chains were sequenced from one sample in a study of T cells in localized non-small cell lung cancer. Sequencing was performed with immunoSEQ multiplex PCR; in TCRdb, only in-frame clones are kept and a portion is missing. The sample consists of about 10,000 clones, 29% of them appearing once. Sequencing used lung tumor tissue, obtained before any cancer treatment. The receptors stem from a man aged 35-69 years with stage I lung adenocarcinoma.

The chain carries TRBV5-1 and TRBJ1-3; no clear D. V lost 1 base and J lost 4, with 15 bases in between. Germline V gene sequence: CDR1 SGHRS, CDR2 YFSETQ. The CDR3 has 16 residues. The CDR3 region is CASSLYQYTRGNTIYF. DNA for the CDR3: TGCGCCAGCAGCTTGTATCAGTATACTCGCGGAAACACCATATATTTT.

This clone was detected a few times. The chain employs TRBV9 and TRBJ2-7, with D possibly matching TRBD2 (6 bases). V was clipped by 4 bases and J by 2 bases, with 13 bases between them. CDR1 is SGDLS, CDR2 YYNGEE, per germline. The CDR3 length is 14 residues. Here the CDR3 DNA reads TGTGCCAGCAGCCCGCAGGGAGGAACCTACGAGCAGTACTTC. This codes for CASSPQGGTYEQYF.

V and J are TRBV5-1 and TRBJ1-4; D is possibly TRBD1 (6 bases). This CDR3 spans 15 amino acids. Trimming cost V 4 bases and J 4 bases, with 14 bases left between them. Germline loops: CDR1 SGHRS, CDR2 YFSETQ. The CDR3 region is CASSVSQGSNEKLFF. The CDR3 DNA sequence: TGCGCCAGCAGCGTAAGTCAGGGGAGTAATGAAAAACTGTTTTTT.

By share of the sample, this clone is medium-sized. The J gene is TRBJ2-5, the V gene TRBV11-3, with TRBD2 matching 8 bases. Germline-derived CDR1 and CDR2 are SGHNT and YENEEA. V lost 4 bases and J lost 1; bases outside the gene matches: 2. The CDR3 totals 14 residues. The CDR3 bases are TGTGCCAGCAGCTCGACTAGCGCCCAAGAGACCCAGTACTTC. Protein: CASSSTSAQETQYF.

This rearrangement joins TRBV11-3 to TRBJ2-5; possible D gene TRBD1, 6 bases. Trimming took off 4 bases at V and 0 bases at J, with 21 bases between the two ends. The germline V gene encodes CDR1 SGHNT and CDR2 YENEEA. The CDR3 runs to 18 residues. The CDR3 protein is CASSSTGSAGWNQETQYF. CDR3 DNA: TGTGCCAGCAGCTCAACAGGGTCGGCAGGTTGGAACCAAGAGACCCAGTACTTC.

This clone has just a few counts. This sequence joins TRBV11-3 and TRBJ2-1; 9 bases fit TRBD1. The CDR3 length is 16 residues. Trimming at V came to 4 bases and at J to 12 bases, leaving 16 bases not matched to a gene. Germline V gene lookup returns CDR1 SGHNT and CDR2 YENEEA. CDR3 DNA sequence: TGTGCCAGCAGCTCACTGCTCGACAGGGGGGGTCTGTGGCAGTTCTTC. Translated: CASSSLLDRGGLWQFF.

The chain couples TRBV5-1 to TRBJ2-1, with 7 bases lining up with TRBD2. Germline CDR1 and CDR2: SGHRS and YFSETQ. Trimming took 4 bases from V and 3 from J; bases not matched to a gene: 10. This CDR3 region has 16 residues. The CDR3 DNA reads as TGCGCCAGCAGCCTGGGTGATCGGGGGGTCTACAATGAGCAGTTCTTC. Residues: CASSLGDRGVYNEQFF.

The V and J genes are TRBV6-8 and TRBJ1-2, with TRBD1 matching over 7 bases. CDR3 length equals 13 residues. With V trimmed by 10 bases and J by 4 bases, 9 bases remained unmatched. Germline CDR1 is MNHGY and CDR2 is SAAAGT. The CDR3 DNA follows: TGTGCCATAACAGGGGTGAAAGGCTATGGCTACACCTTC. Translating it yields CAITGVKGYGYTF.

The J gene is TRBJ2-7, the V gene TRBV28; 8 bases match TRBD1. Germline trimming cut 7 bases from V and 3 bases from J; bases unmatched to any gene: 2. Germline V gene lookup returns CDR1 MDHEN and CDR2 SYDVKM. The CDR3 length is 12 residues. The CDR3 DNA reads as TGTGCCAGCACTGACAGGGGCTACGAGCAGTACTTC. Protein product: CASTDRGYEQYF. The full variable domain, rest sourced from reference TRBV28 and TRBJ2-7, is DVKVTQSSRYLVKRTGEKVFLECVQDMDHENMFWYRQDPGLGLRLIYFSYDVKMKEKGDIPEGYSVSREKKERFSLILESASTNQTSMYLCASTDRGYEQYFGPGTRLTVT.

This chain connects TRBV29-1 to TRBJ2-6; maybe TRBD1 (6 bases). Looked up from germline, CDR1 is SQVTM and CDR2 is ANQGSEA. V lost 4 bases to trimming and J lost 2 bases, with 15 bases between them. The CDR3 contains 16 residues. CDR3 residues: CSVVVTGFTGANVLTF. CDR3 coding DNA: TGCAGCGTTGTTGTAACAGGGTTCACTGGGGCCAACGTCCTGACTTTC.

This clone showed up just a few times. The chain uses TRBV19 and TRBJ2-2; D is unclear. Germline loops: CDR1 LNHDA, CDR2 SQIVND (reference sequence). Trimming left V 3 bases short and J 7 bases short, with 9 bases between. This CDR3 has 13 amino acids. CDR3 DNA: TGTGCCAGTAGTATGGCCTGGGGCGGGGAGCTGTTTTTT. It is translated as CASSMAWGGELFF. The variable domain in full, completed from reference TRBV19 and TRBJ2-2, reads DGGITQSPKYLFRKEGQNVTLSCEQNLNHDAMYWYRQDPGQGLRLIYYSQIVNDFQKGDIAEGYSVSREKKESFPLTVTSAQKNPTAFYLCASSMAWGGELFFGEGSRLTVL.

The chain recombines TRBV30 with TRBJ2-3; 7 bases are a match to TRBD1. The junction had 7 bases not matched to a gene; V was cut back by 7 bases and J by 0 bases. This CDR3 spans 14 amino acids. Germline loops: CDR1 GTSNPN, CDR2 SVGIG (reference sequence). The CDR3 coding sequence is TGTGCCTATGCACAGGGGCATAGCACAGATACGCAGTATTTT. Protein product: CAYAQGHSTDTQYF. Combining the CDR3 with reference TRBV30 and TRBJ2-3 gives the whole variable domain SQTIHQWPATLVQPVGSPLSLECTVEGTSNPNLYWYRQAAGRGLQLLFYSVGIGQISSEVPQNLSASRPQDRQFILSSKKLLLSDSGFYLCAYAQGHSTDTQYFGPGTRLTVL.

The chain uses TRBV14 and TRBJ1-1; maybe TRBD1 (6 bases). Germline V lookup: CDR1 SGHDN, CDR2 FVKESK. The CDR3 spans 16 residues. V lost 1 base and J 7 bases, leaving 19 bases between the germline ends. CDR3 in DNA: TGTGCCAGCAGCCAAGGGAGCGCAGGGGAGCGGGTTGAAGCTTTCTTT. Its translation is CASSQGSAGERVEAFF. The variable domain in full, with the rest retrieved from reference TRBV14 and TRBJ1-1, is EAGVTQFPSHSVIEKGQTVTLRCDPISGHDNLYWYRRVMGKEIKFLLHFVKESKQDESGMPNNRFLAERTGGTYSTLKVQPAELEDSGVYFCASSQGSAGERVEAFFGQGTRLTVV.

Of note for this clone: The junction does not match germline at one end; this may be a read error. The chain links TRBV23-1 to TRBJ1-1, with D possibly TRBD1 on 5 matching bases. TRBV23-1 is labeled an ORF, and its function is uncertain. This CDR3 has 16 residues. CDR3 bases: TGCGCCAGCAGTCAAAGGTTGGTGGGACGGAACGCTGAAGCTTTCTTT. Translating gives CASSQRLVGRNAEAFF.

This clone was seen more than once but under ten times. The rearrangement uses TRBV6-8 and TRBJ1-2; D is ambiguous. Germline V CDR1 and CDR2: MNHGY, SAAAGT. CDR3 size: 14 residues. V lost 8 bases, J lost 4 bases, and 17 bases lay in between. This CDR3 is CASRPPIAGYGYTF. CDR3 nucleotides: TGTGCCAGCCGCCCCCCCATAGCAGGCTATGGCTACACCTTC.

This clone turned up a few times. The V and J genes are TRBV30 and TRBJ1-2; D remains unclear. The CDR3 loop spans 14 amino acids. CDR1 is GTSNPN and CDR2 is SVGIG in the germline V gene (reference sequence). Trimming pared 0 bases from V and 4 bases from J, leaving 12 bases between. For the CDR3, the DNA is TGTGCCTGGAGTGTAAGAGTTTCTAGCTATGGCTACACCTTC. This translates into CAWSVRVSSYGYTF.

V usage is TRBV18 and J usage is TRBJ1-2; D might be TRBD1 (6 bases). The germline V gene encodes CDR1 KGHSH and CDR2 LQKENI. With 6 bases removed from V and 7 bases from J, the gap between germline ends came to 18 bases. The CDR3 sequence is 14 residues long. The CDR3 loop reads CASSQKQGISGYTF. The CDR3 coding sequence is TGTGCCAGCTCGCAAAAACAGGGTATCTCTGGCTACACCTTC.

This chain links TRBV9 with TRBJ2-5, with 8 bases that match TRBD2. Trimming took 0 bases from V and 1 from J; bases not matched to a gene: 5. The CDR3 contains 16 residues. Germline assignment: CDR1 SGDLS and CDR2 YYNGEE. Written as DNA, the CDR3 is TGTGCCAGCAGCGTAGCTCCAGCGGGGGCCCAAGAGACCCAGTACTTC. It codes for CASSVAPAGAQETQYF.

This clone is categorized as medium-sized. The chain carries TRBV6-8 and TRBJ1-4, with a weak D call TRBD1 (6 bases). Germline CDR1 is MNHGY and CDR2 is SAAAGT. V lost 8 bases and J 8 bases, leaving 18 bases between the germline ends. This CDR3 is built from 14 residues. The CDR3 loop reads CASRDTGYGEKLFF. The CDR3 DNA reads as TGTGCCAGCCGGGATACAGGGTATGGGGAAAAACTGTTTTTT.

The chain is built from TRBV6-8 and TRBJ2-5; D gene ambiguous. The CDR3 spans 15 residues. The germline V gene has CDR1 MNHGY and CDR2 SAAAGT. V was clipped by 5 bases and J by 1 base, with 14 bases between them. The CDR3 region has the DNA TGTGCCAGCAGTAAAGACTTGGGTCTCCAAGAGACCCAGTACTTC. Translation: CASSKDLGLQETQYF.

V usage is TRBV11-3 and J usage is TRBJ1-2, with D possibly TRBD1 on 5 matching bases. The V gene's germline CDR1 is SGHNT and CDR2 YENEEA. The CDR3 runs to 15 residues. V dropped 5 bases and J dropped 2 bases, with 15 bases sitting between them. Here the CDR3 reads CASSPILGDNYGYTF. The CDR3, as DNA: TGTGCCAGCAGCCCCATACTCGGGGACAACTATGGCTACACCTTC.

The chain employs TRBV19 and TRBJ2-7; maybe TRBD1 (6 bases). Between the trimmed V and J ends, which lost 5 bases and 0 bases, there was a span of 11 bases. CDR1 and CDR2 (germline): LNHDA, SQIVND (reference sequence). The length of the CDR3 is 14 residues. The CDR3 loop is CASSAGQLSYEQYF. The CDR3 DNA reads TGTGCCAGTAGTGCCGGACAGCTCTCCTACGAGCAGTACTTC. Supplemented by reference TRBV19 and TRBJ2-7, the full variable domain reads DGGITQSPKYLFRKEGQNVTLSCEQNLNHDAMYWYRQDPGQGLRLIYYSQIVNDFQKGDIAEGYSVSREKKESFPLTVTSAQKNPTAFYLCASSAGQLSYEQYFGPGTRLTVT.

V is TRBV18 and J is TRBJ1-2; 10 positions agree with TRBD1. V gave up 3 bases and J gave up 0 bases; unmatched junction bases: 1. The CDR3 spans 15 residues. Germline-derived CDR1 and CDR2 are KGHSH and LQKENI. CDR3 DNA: TGTGCCAGCTCACCCGGGACAGGGGCTAACTATGGCTACACCTTC. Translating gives CASSPGTGANYGYTF.

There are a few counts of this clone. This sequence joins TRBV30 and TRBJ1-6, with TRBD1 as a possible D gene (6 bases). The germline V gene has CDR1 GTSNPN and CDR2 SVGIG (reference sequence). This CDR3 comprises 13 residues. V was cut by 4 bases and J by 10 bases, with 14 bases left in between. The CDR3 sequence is CAWMTGLGSPLHF. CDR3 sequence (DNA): TGTGCCTGGATGACAGGACTGGGGTCACCCCTCCACTTT.

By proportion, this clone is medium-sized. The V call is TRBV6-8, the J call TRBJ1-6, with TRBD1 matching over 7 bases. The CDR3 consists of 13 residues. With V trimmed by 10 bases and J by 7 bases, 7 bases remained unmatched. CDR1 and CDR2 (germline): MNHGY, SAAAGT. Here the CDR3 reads CAIRGTENSPLHF. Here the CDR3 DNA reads TGTGCCATCAGGGGGACAGAGAATTCACCCCTCCACTTT.

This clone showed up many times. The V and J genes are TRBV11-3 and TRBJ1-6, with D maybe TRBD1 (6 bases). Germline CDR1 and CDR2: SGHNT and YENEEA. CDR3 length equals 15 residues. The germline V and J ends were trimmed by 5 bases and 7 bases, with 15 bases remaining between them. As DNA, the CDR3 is TGTGCCAGCAGCATCCAGGACAGAGTAAATTCACCCCTCCACTTT. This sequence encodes CASSIQDRVNSPLHF.

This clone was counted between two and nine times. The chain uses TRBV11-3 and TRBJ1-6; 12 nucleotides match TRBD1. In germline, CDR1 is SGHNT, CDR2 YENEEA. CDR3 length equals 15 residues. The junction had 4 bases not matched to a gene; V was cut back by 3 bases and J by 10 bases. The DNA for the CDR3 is TGTGCCAGCAGCTTGGGGACAGGGGGCGGCTCACCCCTCCACTTT. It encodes CASSLGTGGGSPLHF.

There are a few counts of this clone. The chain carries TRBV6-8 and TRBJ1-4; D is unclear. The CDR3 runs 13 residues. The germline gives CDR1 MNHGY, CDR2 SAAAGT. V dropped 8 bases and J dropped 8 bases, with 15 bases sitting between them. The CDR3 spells CASQSSPREKLFF. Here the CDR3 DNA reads TGTGCCAGCCAGAGTTCACCAAGGGAAAAACTGTTTTTT.

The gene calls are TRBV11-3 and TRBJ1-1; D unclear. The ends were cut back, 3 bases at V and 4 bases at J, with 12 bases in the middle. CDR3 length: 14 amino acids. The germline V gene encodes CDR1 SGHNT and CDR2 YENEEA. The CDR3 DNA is TGTGCCAGCAGCTTGGTGCAGGCGAGCACTGAAGCTTTCTTT. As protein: CASSLVQASTEAFF.

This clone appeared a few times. This CDR3 is CASSLFRGGSPLHF. In nucleotides, the CDR3 is TGTGCCAGCAGCTTGTTCCGGGGAGGCTCACCCCTCCACTTT. This chain connects TRBV11-3 to TRBJ1-6; D call uncertain. The CDR3 consists of 14 residues. The V gene lost 3 bases and the J gene lost 10 bases, with 13 bases spanning the gap. From germline, CDR1 is SGHNT and CDR2 YENEEA.